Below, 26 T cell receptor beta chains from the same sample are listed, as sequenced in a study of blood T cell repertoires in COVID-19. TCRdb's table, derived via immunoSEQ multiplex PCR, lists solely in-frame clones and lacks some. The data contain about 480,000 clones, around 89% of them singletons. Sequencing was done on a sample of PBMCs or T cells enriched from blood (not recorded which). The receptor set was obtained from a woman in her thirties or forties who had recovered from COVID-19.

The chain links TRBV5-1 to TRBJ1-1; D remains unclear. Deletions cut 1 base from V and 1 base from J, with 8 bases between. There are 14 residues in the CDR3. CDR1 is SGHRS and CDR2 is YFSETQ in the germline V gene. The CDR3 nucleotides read TGCGCCAGCAGCTTGTTTGCCAGGAACACTGAAGCTTTCTTT. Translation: CASSLFARNTEAFF.

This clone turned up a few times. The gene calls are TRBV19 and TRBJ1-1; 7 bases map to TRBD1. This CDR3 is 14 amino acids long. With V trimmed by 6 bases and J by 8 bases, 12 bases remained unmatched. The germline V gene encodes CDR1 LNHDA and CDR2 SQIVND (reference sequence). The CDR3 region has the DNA TGTGCCAGTAGCGAAAGACAGGGTGTCGTGGAAGCTTTCTTT. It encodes CASSERQGVVEAFF.

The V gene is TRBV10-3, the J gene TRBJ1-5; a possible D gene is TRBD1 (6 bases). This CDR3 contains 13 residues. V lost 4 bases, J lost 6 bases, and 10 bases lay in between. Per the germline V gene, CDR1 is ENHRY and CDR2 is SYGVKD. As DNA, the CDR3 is TGTGCCATCAGTGTTGAAGGGGGTCAGCCCCAGCATTTT. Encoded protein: CAISVEGGQPQHF.

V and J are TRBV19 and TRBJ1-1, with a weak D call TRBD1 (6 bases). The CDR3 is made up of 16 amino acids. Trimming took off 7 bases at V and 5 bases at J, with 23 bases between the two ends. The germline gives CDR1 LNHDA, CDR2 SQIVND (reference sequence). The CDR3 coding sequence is TGTGCCAGTACCCCACGGGGGGCCTTGTTAGTGACTGAAGCTTTCTTT. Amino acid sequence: CASTPRGALLVTEAFF.

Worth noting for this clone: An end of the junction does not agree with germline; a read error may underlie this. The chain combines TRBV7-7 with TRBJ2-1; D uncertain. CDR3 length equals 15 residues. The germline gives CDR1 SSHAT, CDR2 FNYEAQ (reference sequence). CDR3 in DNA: TGTGCTAGCAGCTTAATCCCGGGCTCCTACAATGAGCAGTTCTTC. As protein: CASSLIPGSYNEQFF.

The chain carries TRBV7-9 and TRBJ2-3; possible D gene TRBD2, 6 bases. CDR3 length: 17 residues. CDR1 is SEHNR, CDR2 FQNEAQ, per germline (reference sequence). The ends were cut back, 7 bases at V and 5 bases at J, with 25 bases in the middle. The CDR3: CASNSPEGGPRGDTQYF. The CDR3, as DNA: TGTGCCAGCAACTCACCTGAAGGAGGGCCCCGGGGAGATACGCAGTATTTT.

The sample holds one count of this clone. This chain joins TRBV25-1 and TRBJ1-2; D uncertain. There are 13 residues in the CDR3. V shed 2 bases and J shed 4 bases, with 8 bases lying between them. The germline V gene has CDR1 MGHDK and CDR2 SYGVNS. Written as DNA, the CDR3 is TGTGCCAGCAGTGAAAACACGGGCTATGGCTACACCTTC. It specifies CASSENTGYGYTF.

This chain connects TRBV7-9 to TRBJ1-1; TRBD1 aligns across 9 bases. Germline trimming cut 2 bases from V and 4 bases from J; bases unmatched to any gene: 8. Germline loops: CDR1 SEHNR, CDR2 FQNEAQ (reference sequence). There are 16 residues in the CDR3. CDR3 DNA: TGTGCCAGCAGCTTAATCGGGGACAGGGTCTTCACTGAAGCTTTCTTT. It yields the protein CASSLIGDRVFTEAFF. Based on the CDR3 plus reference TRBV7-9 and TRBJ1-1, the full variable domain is DTGVSQNPRHKITKRGQNVTFRCDPISEHNRLYWYRQTLGQGPEFLTYFQNEAQLEKSRLLSDRFSAERPKGSFSTLEIQRTEQGDSAMYLCASSLIGDRVFTEAFFGQGTRLTVV.

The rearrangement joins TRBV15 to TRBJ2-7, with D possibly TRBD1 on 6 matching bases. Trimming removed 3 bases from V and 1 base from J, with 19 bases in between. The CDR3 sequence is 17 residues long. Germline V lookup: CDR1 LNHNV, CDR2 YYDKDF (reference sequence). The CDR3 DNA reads TGTGCCACCAGCAGCCCAAGAAGGGGGAACCATTCCTACGAGCAGTACTTC. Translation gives CATSSPRRGNHSYEQYF.

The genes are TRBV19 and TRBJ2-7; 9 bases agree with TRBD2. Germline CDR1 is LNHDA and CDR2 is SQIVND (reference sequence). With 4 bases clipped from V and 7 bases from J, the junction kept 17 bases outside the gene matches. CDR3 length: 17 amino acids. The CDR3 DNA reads TGTGCCAGTAGTACGGCCCCTCGGAGTAGCGGGAGAGGTGAGCAGTACTTC. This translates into CASSTAPRSSGRGEQYF.

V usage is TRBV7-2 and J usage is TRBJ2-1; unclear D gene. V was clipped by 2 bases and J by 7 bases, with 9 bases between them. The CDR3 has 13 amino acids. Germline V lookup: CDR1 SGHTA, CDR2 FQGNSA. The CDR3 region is CASSLPNSNEQFF. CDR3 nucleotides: TGTGCCAGCAGCTTACCAAACTCGAATGAGCAGTTCTTC.

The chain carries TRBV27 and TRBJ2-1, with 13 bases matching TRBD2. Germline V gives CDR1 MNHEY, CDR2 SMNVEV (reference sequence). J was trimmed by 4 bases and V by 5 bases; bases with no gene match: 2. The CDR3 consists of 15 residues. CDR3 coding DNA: TGTGCCAGCAGTGAGGGACTAGCGGGATACAATGAGCAGTTCTTC. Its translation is CASSEGLAGYNEQFF.

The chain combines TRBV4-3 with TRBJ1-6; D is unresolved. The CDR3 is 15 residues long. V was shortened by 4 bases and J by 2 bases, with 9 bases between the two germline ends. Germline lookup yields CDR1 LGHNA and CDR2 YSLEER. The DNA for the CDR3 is TGCGCCAGCAGCCCCTCCGGGACCTATAATTCACCCCTCCACTTT. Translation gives CASSPSGTYNSPLHF.

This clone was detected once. The CDR3 DNA sequence: TGCGCCAGCAGCCAAGGACTCCGGGACAGGGTTTTCGGTTCAGATACGCAGTATTTT. Translated: CASSQGLRDRVFGSDTQYF. This chain uses TRBV5-1 with TRBJ2-3; 9 nucleotides line up with TRBD1. CDR1 and CDR2 from the germline V gene are SGHRS and YFSETQ. Trimming cost V 4 bases and J 4 bases; bases outside gene matches: 19. CDR3 length equals 19 residues.

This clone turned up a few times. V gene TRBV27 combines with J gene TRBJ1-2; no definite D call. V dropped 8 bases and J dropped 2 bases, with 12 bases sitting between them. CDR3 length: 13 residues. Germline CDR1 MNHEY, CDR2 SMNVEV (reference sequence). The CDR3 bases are TGTGCCAGCGGCTCTTATTTAAACTATGGCTACACCTTC. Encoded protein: CASGSYLNYGYTF.

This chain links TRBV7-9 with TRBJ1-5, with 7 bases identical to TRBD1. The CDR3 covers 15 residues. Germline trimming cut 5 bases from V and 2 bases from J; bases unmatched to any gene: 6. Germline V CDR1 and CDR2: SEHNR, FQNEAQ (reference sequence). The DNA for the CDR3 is TGTGCCAGCAGCCGGGGACAGTCTGGCAATCAGCCCCAGCATTTT. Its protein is CASSRGQSGNQPQHF.

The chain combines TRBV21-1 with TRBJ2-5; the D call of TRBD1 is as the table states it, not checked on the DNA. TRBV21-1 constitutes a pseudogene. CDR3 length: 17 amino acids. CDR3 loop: CASSKEEQGSTQETQYF. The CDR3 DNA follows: TGTGCCAGCAGCAAAGAAGAACAGGGAAGCACGCAAGAGACCCAGTACTTC.

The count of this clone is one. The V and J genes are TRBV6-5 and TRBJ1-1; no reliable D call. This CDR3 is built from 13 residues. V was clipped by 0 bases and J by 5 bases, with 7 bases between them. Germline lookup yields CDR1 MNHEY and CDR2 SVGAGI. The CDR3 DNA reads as TGTGCCAGCAGTTACTCTTTGAGTACTGAAGCTTTCTTT. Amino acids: CASSYSLSTEAFF.

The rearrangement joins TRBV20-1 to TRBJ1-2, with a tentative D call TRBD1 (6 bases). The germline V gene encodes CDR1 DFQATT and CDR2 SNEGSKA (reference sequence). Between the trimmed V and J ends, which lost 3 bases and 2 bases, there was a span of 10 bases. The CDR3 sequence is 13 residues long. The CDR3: CSASNRENYGYTF. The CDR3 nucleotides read TGCAGTGCTAGTAACAGGGAGAACTATGGCTACACCTTC.

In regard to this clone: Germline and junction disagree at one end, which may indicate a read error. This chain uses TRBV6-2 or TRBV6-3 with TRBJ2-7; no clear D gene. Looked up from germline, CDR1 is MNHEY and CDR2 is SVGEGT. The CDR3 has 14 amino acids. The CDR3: CASSYSTGSTLRHF. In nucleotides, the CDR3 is TGTGCCAGCAGTTACTCGACGGGTTCCACCCTCCGGCACTTC.

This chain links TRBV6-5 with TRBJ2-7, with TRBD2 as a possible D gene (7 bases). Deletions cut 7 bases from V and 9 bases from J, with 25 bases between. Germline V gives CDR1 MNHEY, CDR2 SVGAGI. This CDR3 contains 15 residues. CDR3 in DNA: TGTGCCAGCACCCCCCTGGGGTCGAGGGGAGGGGGGCAGTACTTC. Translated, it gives CASTPLGSRGGGQYF.

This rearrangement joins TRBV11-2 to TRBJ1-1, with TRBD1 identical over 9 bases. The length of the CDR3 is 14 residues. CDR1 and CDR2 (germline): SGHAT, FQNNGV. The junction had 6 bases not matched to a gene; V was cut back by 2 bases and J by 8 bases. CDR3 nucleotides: TGTGCCAGCAGCTTAAAGGGGACAGGGACCGAAGCTTTCTTT. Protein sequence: CASSLKGTGTEAFF.

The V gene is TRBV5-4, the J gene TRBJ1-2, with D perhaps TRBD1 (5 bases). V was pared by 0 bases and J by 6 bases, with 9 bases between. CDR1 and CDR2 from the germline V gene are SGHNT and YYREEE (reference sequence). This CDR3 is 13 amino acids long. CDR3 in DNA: TGTGCCAGCAGCTTGGGACAGATCGATGGCTACACCTTC. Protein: CASSLGQIDGYTF.

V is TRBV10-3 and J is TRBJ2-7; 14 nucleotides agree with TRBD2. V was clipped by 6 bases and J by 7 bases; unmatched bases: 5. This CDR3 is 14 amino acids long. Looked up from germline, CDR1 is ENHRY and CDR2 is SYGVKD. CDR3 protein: CAISLGLAGAEQYF. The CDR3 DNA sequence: TGTGCCATCAGCCTGGGACTAGCGGGAGCTGAGCAGTACTTC.

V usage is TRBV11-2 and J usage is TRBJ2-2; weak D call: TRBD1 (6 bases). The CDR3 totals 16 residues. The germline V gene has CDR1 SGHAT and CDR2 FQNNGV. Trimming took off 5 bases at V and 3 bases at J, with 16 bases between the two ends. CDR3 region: CASSPVQGTYTGELFF. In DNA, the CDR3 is TGTGCCAGCAGCCCTGTACAGGGTACCTACACCGGGGAGCTGTTTTTT.

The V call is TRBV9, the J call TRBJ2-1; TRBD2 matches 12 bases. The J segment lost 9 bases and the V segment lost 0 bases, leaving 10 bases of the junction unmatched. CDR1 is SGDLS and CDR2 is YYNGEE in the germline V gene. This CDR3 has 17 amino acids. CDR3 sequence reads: CASSVAPTSGSLGEQFF. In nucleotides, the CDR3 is TGTGCCAGCAGCGTAGCCCCGACTAGCGGGAGTTTGGGTGAGCAGTTCTTC.